The 14 T cell receptor beta chains reported below all come from one sample, sequenced in a study of cytomegalovirus exposure and HLA in healthy donors. The PCR had 60 Vbeta and 13 Jbeta primers. TCRdb keeps only in-frame clones here, not all; method: immunoSEQ multiplex PCR. The table lists under 200,000 clones, approximately 78% of them singletons. The sample comprised PBMCs. The receptors shown here come from a woman under 30 in good health and CMV-seronegative.

The chain couples TRBV7-9 to TRBJ1-6, with 10 bases fitting TRBD1. Losses at the gene ends were 5 bases for V and 15 bases for J; bases not matched to a gene: 4. The CDR3 extends over 12 amino acids. Per germline, CDR1 SEHNR and CDR2 FQNEAQ (reference sequence). The DNA for the CDR3 is TGTGCCAGCAGCCGACAGGGGGCAAACCTCCACTTT. Its protein is CASSRQGANLHF.

CDR3 nucleotides: TGTGCCAGCAGTCCCGACTGGTCTGGGGCCAACGTCCTGACTTTC. Translation: CASSPDWSGANVLTF. This rearrangement joins TRBV6-4 to TRBJ2-6; no reliable D call. V was clipped by 5 bases and J by 1 base, with 9 bases between them. Germline lookup yields CDR1 MRHNA and CDR2 SNTAGT. This CDR3 contains 15 residues.

V is TRBV19 and J is TRBJ1-1; 8 positions agree with TRBD1. J lost 13 bases, V lost 5 bases, and 18 bases had no gene match. CDR3 size: 15 residues. Germline CDR1 reads LNHDA; CDR2 reads SQIVND (reference sequence). The CDR3 region is CASSPWTGIPPGGFF. CDR3 nucleotides: TGTGCCAGTAGTCCCTGGACAGGGATCCCTCCGGGGGGTTTCTTT.

CDR3 region: CASSPASGVRTDTQYF. The CDR3 DNA reads as TGTGCCAGCAGTCCCGCTAGCGGGGTCCGCACAGATACGCAGTATTTT. The rearrangement joins TRBV2 to TRBJ2-3, with TRBD2 matching 9 bases. V lost 5 bases to trimming and J lost 1 base; unmatched junction nucleotides: 7. This CDR3 region has 16 residues. CDR1 is SNHLY, CDR2 FYNNEI, per germline.

The chain links TRBV28 to TRBJ2-2, with TRBD2 matching 8 bases. This CDR3 is 17 amino acids long. Germline lookup yields CDR1 MDHEN and CDR2 SYDVKM. Trimming removed 2 bases from V and 7 bases from J; junction bases left unmatched: 12. The CDR3, as DNA: TGTGCCAGCAGTTTAGCCCCGGGAGGGGGTGGAATCGGGGAGCTGTTTTTT. It is translated as CASSLAPGGGGIGELFF.

This clone was seen only a few times. This chain links TRBV29-1 with TRBJ1-5; 7 bases map to TRBD1. After removal of 6 bases from V and 7 bases from J, the junction contained 12 bases not matched to a gene. The germline CDR1 and CDR2 sequences are SQVTM and ANQGSEA. The CDR3 contains 14 residues. The CDR3 region has the DNA TGCAGCGTGGGCGAGACAGGGATCGGCCAGCCCCAGCATTTT. Amino acid sequence: CSVGETGIGQPQHF. Full variable domain (remainder filled in from reference TRBV29-1 and TRBJ1-5): SAVISQKPSRDICQRGTSLTIQCQVDSQVTMMFWYRQQPGQSLTLIATANQGSEATYESGFVIDKFPISRPNLTFSTLTVSNMSPEDSSIYLCSVGETGIGQPQHFGDGTRLSIL.

The chain is built from TRBV5-4 and TRBJ1-5; D is perhaps TRBD1 (6 bases). With 0 bases removed from V and 2 bases from J, the gap between germline ends came to 6 bases. CDR1 is SGHNT, CDR2 YYREEE, per germline (reference sequence). The CDR3 consists of 14 residues. The CDR3 DNA follows: TGTGCCAGCAGCTTGGCAGGGGGCAATCAGCCCCAGCATTTT. This translates into CASSLAGGNQPQHF.

The chain joins TRBV6-5 to TRBJ2-1, with 10 positions matching TRBD2. The V gene end was trimmed by 0 bases and the J gene end by 8 bases; junction bases not matched to a gene: 4. CDR1 and CDR2 (germline): MNHEY, SVGAGI. The CDR3 covers 15 residues. The CDR3 region has the DNA TGTGCCAGCAGTTACTCGGCTAGCGGGGGCTATGAGCAGTTCTTC. Protein: CASSYSASGGYEQFF.

This chain connects TRBV30 to TRBJ2-5, with TRBD1 matching 7 bases. The J call may be incorrect, as the DNA end agrees better with TRBJ2-7. This CDR3 has 12 residues. Germline values: CDR1 GTSNPN, CDR2 SVGIG (reference sequence). The CDR3 is CAWRGTVYEQYF. The CDR3 DNA follows: TGTGCCTGGAGGGGGACAGTCTACGAGCAGTACTTC.

V gene TRBV25-1 combines with J gene TRBJ2-2; the D is unclear. Germline loops: CDR1 MGHDK, CDR2 SYGVNS. This CDR3 has 13 residues. V was clipped by 1 base and J by 7 bases, with 7 bases between them. The CDR3 is CASSESRGGELFF. DNA for the CDR3: TGTGCCAGCAGTGAATCCCGCGGCGGGGAGCTGTTTTTT.

This chain connects TRBV18 to TRBJ1-4, with no clear D. The ends were cut back, 3 bases at V and 8 bases at J, with 16 bases in the middle. The CDR3 totals 15 residues. The germline gives CDR1 KGHSH, CDR2 LQKENI. The CDR3 protein is CASSPLQRDREKLFF. The CDR3 coding sequence is TGTGCCAGCTCACCTCTTCAAAGAGATCGAGAAAAACTGTTTTTT.

This chain joins TRBV11-3 and TRBJ1-1, with D possibly TRBD1 on 5 matching bases. Trimming cost V 3 bases and J 0 bases, with 8 bases left between them. The CDR3 contains 14 residues. Germline V gene data show CDR1 as SGHNT and CDR2 as YENEEA. CDR3 amino acids: CASSLGGLNTEAFF. The CDR3, as DNA: TGTGCCAGCAGCTTGGGGGGTCTGAACACTGAAGCTTTCTTT.

The gene calls are TRBV19 and TRBJ2-4; D may be TRBD1 (6 bases). The germline V gene encodes CDR1 LNHDA and CDR2 SQIVND (reference sequence). Trimming removed 1 base from V and 8 bases from J, with 24 bases in between. The CDR3 is 18 residues long. The CDR3, as DNA: TGTGCCAGTAGTATAGCCCATCTTCAGGGGATAGGGTTTGACATTCAGTACTTC. This encodes CASSIAHLQGIGFDIQYF.

This rearrangement joins TRBV5-1 to TRBJ2-5; perhaps TRBD2 as D (5 bases). TRBJ2-7 matches the DNA end more closely, so the J call is doubtful. Germline CDR1 is SGHRS and CDR2 is YFSETQ. This CDR3 contains 14 residues. In DNA, the CDR3 is TGCGCCAGCAGCCCTCCGACGGGGATACGCGAGCAGTACTTC. Translating it yields CASSPPTGIREQYF.